The rows below give T cell receptor beta chains drawn from one sample of a study of T cell responses to AZD1222 COVID-19 vaccine. Assay used: immunoSEQ multiplex PCR; TCRdb lists only in-frame clones, some missing. Of about 150,000 clones listed, around 89% are singletons. The input for sequencing was peripheral blood, taken on day 0 of AZD1222 vaccination. The receptors come from an adult in good health. Each CDR3 is given with its conserved first and last residue. Fields, in order: clone size, V gene, D gene, J gene, CDR3 DNA, CDR3 protein. A D gene is named only where the DNA matches it firmly. Expanded clones get a size class; other rows say once, few or many, or leave the size out.

NA	TRBV7-2	NA	TRBJ1-5	TGTGCCAGCAGCTTAGAGGCAGGCTTCAATCAGCCCCAGCATTTT	CASSLEAGFNQPQHF
NA	TRBV11-2	NA	TRBJ2-5	TGTGCCAGCAGCACCTTAACGGACCAAGAGACCCAGTACTTC	CASSTLTDQETQYF
NA	TRBV5-1	TRBD2	TRBJ2-1	TGCGCCAGCAGCTTGAAAGCGGGGGGGCCATACAATGAGCAGTTCTTC	CASSLKAGGPYNEQFF
NA	TRBV11-3	NA	TRBJ1-4	TGTGCCAGCAGCTTAGATCAGACCACTCCCCTGTTTTTT	CASSLDQTTPLFF
once	TRBV7-8	NA	TRBJ2-3	TGTGCCAGCAGCCGCGACAGCACAGATACGCAGTATTTT	CASSRDSTDTQYF
NA	TRBV14	NA	TRBJ1-1	TGTGCCAGCAGCCAAGTAGTAGCAGCGAACACTGAAGCTTTCTTT	CASSQVVAANTEAFF
NA	TRBV4-3	NA	TRBJ1-3	TGCGCCAGCAGCCGAGAATGGGGGCAGGGAACTGGAAACACCATATATTTT	CASSREWGQGTGNTIYF
few	TRBV11-2	TRBD1	TRBJ1-2	TGTGCCAGCAGCTTAGCGGACAGGGGATCCTATGGCTACACCTTC	CASSLADRGSYGYTF
NA	TRBV6-1	NA	TRBJ2-7	TGTGCCAGCACCAACGGGCGAGCAGGGTACGAGCAGTACTTC	CASTNGRAGYEQYF
NA	TRBV6-5	NA	TRBJ1-4	TGTGCCAGCAGTCTGGACGGGAGGAATGAAAAACTGTTTTTT	CASSLDGRNEKLFF
NA	TRBV5-1	TRBD1	TRBJ2-5	TGCGCCAGTATGAACAGGGGAAGTCTGGAGACCCAGTACTTC	CASMNRGSLETQYF
NA	TRBV27	NA	TRBJ2-7	TGTGCCAGCAGTTTAATGTGGTCCTACGAGCAGTACTTC	CASSLMWSYEQYF
once	TRBV28	NA	TRBJ1-2	TGTGCCAGCAGTTTATGGTCAGGGGTTTCCGACTATGGCTACACCTTC	CASSLWSGVSDYGYTF
NA	TRBV5-1	NA	TRBJ1-2	TGCGCCAGCAGCTTGTCGGGGAATGGCTACACCTTC	CASSLSGNGYTF
NA	TRBV5-4	TRBD1	TRBJ1-5	TGTGCCAGCAGCTCAGGGGGAGCCAATCAGCCCCAGCATTTT	CASSSGGANQPQHF
NA	TRBV28	NA	TRBJ1-1	TGTGCCAGCAGTCAGGGGAGGAACACTGAAGCTTTCTTT	CASSQGRNTEAFF
NA	TRBV5-1	NA	TRBJ1-1	TGCGCCAGCAGATTACAGGGGAACACTGAAGCTTTCTTT	CASRLQGNTEAFF